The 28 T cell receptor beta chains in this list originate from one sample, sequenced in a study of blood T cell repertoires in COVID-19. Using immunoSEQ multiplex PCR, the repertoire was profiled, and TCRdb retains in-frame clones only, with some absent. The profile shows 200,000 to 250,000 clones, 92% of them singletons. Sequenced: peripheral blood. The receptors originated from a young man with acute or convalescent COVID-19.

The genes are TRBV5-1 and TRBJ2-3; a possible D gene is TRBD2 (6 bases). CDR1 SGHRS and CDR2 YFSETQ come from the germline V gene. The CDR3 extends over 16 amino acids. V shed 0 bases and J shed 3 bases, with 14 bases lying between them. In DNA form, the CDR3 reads TGCGCCAGCAGCTTGGCCGGGGGTGGAGTGACAGATACGCAGTATTTT. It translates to CASSLAGGGVTDTQYF.

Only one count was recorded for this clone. The CDR3 protein is CASKHRDYNSPLHF. DNA of the CDR3: TGTGCCAGTAAACACAGAGACTATAATTCACCCCTCCACTTT. The chain recombines TRBV19 with TRBJ1-6; D is ambiguous. This CDR3 has 14 amino acids. The V end was cut by 7 bases, the J end by 3 bases, with 10 bases between. From germline, CDR1 is LNHDA and CDR2 SQIVND (reference sequence).

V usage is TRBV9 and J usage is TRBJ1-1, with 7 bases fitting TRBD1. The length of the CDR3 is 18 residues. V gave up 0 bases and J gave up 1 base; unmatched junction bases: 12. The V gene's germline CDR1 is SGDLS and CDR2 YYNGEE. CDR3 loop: CASSVASGGGGRNTEAFF. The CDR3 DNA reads TGTGCCAGCAGCGTAGCTAGTGGAGGGGGCGGTAGGAACACTGAAGCTTTCTTT.

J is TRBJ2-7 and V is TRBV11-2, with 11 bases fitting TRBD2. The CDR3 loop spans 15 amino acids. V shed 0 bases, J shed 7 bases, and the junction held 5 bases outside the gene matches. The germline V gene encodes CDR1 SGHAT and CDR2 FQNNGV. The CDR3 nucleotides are TGTGCCAGCAGCTTAGATATAGCGGGGGGGCTTGAGCAGTACTTC. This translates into CASSLDIAGGLEQYF.

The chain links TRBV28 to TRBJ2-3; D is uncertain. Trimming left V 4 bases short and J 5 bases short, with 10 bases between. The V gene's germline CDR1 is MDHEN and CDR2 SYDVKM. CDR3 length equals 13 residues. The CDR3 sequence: CASSSSVEDTQYF. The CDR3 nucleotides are TGTGCCAGCAGTTCCTCGGTAGAAGATACGCAGTATTTT.

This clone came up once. The CDR3, as DNA: TGCACCGCACATGCAGGGGAATTTGGCTACACCTTC. Residues: CTAHAGEFGYTF. The rearrangement uses TRBV29-1 and TRBJ1-2, with a tentative D call TRBD1 (6 bases). The CDR3 is 12 residues long. Germline V gene lookup returns CDR1 SQVTM and CDR2 ANQGSEA.

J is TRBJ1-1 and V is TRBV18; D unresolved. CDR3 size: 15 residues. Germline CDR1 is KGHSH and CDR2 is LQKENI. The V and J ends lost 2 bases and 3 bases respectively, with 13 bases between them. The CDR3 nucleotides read TGTGCCAGCTCACCAACCCTCTCTCGGGACACTGAAGCTTTCTTT. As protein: CASSPTLSRDTEAFF.

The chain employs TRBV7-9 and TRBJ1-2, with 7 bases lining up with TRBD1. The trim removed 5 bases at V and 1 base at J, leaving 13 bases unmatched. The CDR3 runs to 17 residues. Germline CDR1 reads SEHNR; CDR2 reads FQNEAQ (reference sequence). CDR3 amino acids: CASSTSGGQILNYGYTF. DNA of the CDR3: TGTGCCAGCAGCACTTCAGGGGGACAGATTCTTAACTATGGCTACACCTTC.

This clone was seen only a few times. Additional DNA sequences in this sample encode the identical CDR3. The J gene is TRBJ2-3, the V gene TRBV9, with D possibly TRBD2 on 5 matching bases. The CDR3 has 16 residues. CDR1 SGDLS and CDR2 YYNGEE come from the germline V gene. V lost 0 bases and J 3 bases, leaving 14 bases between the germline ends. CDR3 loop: CASSVDNGGTTDTQYF. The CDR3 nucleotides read TGTGCCAGCAGCGTAGATAATGGAGGAACTACAGATACGCAGTATTTT.

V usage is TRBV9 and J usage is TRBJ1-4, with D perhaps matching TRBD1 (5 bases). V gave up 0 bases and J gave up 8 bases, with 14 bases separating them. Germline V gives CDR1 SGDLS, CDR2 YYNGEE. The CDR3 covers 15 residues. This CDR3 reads CASSVAGRVEEKLFF. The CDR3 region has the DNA TGTGCCAGCAGCGTAGCGGGCAGGGTGGAGGAAAAACTGTTTTTT. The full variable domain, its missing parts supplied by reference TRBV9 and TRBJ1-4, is DSGVTQTPKHLITATGQRVTLRCSPRSGDLSVYWYQQSLDQGLQFLIQYYNGEERAKGNILERFSAQQFPDLHSELNLSSLELGDSALYFCASSVAGRVEEKLFFGSGTQLSVL.

The DNA for the CDR3 is TGTGCCAGCAGCCCCTCGGGACAGTCTAACCCTCGTAACTATGGCTACACCTTC. The encoded protein is CASSPSGQSNPRNYGYTF. V usage is TRBV7-3 and J usage is TRBJ1-2; 7 bases are shared with TRBD1. Per the germline V gene, CDR1 is SGHTA and CDR2 is FQGTGA. The J segment lost 1 base and the V segment lost 5 bases, leaving 16 bases of the junction unmatched. CDR3 length equals 18 residues.

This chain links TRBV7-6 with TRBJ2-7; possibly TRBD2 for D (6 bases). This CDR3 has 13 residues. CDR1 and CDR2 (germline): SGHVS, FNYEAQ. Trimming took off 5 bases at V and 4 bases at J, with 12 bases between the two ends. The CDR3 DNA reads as TGTGCCAGCAGCCCGGTGGGGGGATACGAGCAGTACTTC. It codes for CASSPVGGYEQYF.

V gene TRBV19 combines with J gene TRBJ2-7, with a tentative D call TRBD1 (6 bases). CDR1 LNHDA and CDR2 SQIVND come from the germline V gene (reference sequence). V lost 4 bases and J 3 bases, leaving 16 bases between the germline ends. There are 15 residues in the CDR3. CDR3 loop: CASSTNGQGFYEQYF. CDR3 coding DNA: TGTGCCAGTAGTACAAATGGGCAGGGGTTCTACGAGCAGTACTTC.

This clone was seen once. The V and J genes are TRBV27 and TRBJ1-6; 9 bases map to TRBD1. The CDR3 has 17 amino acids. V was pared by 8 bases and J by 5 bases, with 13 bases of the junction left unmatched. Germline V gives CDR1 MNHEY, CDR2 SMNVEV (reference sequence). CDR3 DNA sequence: TGTGCCAGCGGTACCATTCAACAGGGGGCTAATAATTCACCCCTCCACTTT. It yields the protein CASGTIQQGANNSPLHF.

CDR3 in amino acids: CASSLSRQFNSPLHF. The DNA of the CDR3 is TGTGCCAGCAGTTTATCCCGACAGTTTAATTCACCCCTCCACTTT. The V gene is TRBV27, the J gene TRBJ1-6; a weak D match, TRBD1 (5 bases). The V gene's germline CDR1 is MNHEY and CDR2 SMNVEV (reference sequence). Trimming left V 0 bases short and J 6 bases short, with 9 bases between. CDR3 length: 15 amino acids.

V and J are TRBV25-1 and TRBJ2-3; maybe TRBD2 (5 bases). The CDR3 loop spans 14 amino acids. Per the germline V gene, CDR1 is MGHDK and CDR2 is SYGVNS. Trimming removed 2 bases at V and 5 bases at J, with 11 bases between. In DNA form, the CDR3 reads TGTGCCAGCAGTGAAGAGGGCCGAGTAGATACGCAGTATTTT. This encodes CASSEEGRVDTQYF. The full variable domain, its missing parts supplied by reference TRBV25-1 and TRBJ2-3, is EADIYQTPRYLVIGTGKKITLECSQTMGHDKMYWYQQDPGMELHLIHYSYGVNSTEKGDLSSESTVSRIRTEHFPLTLESARPSHTSQYLCASSEEGRVDTQYFGPGTRLTVL.

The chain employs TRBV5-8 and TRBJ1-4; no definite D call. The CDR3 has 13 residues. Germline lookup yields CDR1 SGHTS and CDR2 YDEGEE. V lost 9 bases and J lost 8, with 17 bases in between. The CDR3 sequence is CAIARGRGEKLFF. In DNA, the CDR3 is TGTGCCATCGCCCGGGGAAGAGGCGAAAAACTGTTTTTT.

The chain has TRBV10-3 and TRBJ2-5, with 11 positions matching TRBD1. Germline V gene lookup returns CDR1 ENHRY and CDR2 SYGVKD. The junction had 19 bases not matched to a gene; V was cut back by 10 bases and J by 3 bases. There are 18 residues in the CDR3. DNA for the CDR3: TGTGCCACCCGGTGGGGGACAGGGGGTGGTTGGCTGGAAGAGACCCAGTACTTC. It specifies CATRWGTGGGWLEETQYF.

The CDR3 DNA reads TGTGCCAGCAGGGTGGGACAGGGCAGCTATGGCTACACCTTC. This gives the protein CASRVGQGSYGYTF. This chain uses TRBV2 with TRBJ1-2, with 9 positions matching TRBD1. CDR1 and CDR2 (germline): SNHLY, FYNNEI. V shed 6 bases and J 4 bases; nucleotides not matched to a gene: 6. The CDR3 covers 14 residues.

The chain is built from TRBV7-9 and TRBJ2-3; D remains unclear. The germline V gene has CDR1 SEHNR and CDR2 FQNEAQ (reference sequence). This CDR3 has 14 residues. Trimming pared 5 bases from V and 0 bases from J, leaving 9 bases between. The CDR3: CASSPLRSTDTQYF. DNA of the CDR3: TGTGCCAGCAGCCCGCTACGGAGCACAGATACGCAGTATTTT. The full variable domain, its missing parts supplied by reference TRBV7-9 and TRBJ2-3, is DTGVSQNPRHKITKRGQNVTFRCDPISEHNRLYWYRQTLGQGPEFLTYFQNEAQLEKSRLLSDRFSAERPKGSFSTLEIQRTEQGDSAMYLCASSPLRSTDTQYFGPGTRLTVL.

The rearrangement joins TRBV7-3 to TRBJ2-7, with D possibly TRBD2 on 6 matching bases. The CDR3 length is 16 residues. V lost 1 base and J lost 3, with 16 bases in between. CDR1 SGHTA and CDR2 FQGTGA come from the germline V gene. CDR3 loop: CASSLRGGRDGYEQYF. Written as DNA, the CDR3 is TGTGCCAGCAGCTTAAGGGGCGGGCGGGACGGCTACGAGCAGTACTTC.

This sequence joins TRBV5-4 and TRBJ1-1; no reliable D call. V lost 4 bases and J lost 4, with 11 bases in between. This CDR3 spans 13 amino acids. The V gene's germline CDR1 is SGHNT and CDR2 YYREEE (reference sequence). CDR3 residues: CASSPKGGTEAFF. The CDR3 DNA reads TGTGCCAGCAGCCCTAAGGGAGGCACTGAAGCTTTCTTT.

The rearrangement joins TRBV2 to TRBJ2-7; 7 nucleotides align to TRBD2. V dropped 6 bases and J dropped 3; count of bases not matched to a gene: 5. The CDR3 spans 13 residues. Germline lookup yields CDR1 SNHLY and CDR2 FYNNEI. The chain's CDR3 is CASSKERGYEQYF. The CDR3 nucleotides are TGTGCCAGCAGCAAAGAGCGGGGCTACGAGCAGTACTTC.

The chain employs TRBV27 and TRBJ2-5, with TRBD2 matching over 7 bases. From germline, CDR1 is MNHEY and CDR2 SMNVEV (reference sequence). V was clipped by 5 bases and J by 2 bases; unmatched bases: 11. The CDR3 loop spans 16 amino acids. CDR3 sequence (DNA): TGTGCCAGCAGTAGGCGACCGGGACTATCTCAAGAGACCCAGTACTTC. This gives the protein CASSRRPGLSQETQYF.

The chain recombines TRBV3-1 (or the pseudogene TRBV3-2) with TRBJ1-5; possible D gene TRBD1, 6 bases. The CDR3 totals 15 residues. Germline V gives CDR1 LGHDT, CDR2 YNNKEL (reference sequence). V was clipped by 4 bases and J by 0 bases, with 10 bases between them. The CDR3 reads CASSLRGNSNQPQHF. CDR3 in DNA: TGTGCCAGCAGCCTCAGGGGTAATAGCAATCAGCCCCAGCATTTT.

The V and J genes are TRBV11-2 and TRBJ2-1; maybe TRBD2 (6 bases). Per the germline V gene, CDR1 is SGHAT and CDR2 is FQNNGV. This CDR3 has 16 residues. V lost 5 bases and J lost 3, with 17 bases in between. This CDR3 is CASSPTWGAGYNEQFF. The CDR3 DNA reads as TGTGCCAGCAGCCCGACTTGGGGAGCGGGCTACAATGAGCAGTTCTTC.

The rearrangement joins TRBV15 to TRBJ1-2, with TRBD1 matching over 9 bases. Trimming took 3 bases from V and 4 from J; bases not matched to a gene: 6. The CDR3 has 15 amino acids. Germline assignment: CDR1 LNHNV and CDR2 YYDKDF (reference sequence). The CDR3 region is CATSSRDRATYGYTF. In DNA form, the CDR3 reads TGTGCCACCAGCAGCCGGGACAGGGCAACCTATGGCTACACCTTC.

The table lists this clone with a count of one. CDR3 DNA sequence: TGTGCCAGCTCACTAGCCCGGCCGGCCATGATGAACACTGAAGCTTTCTTT. It is translated as CASSLARPAMMNTEAFF. The genes are TRBV18 and TRBJ1-1; the D is unclear. V shed 4 bases and J shed 0 bases, with 18 bases lying between them. This CDR3 comprises 17 residues. Germline V gives CDR1 KGHSH, CDR2 LQKENI.